Each of the 17 T cell receptor beta chains below was sequenced from the same sample in a study of post-analysis software for immune sequencing data (dated by TCRdb to the mid-2010s). These receptors have no identified antigens. Here is what the overall study found, with its caveats: Patients showed significantly higher frequencies than controls for roughly 5 TRBV segments, among them TRBV5-6, TRBV5-1 and TRBV20-1.

The library was obtained by PCR. The instrument given in TCRdb is Illumina HiSeq 2500. To reduce PCR and sequencing biases, unique molecular identifiers were incorporated into the TCR beta cDNA libraries. TCRdb reanalyzed the raw reads on its own, using fastp at Q25 for trimming and MiXCR for clone calling, and kept in-frame beta chains. Every CDR3 protein is listed once, alongside the most common genes and DNA of its rows. The sample table shows more than 500,000 distinct CDR3 sequences, and around 31% are seen once. The ten biggest clones cover 4.5% to 7.5% of the sample. Sample: blood. The receptors come from a girl aged 2 to 17 with multiple sclerosis.

This clonotype was picked up a small number of times. For the CDR3, the DNA is TGTGCCATCAGTTCGGGCTCGGAGGATACGCAGTATTTT. Its protein is CAISSGSEDTQYF. This chain uses TRBV10-3 with TRBJ2-3; unclear D gene. Trimming cost V 5 bases and J 6 bases, with 12 bases left between them. The CDR3 length is 13 residues. From germline, CDR1 is ENHRY and CDR2 SYGVKD.

This clonotype was seen once. The chain joins TRBV20-1 to TRBJ2-7, with 8 bases fitting TRBD1. This CDR3 spans 12 amino acids. Trimming cost V 6 bases and J 3 bases; bases outside gene matches: 4. Germline CDR1 is DFQATT and CDR2 is SNEGSKA (reference sequence). For the CDR3, the DNA is TGCAGTGCGGTAGGGACAGGCTACGAGCAGTACTTC. Translation: CSAVGTGYEQYF.

This chain links TRBV10-3 with TRBJ2-3; 12 bases line up with TRBD2. The germline V gene has CDR1 ENHRY and CDR2 SYGVKD. The CDR3 spans 17 residues. J lost 1 base, V lost 7 bases, and 9 bases had no gene match. CDR3 nucleotides: TGTGCCATCACCTCTAGCGGGGGGGCGGCGGGCACAGATACGCAGTATTTT. Its protein is CAITSSGGAAGTDTQYF.

Remarks on this clonotype: A much larger clone sits a single nucleotide away, making a read error possible. The chain employs TRBV29-1 and TRBJ2-1; D not certain. The CDR3 length is 12 residues. V was clipped by 4 bases and J by 5 bases, with 9 bases between them. CDR1 and CDR2 (germline): SQVTM, ANQGSEA. CDR3 sequence: CSVVLNDNEQFF. CDR3 DNA sequence: TGCAGCGTTGTCCTGAATGACAATGAGCAGTTCTTC.

The sample holds a few counts of this clonotype. The gene calls are TRBV7-3 and TRBJ1-1; TRBD1 is a possible D gene (6 bases). V was trimmed by 5 bases and J by 1 base, leaving 11 bases between them. CDR1 is SGHTA and CDR2 is FQGTGA in the germline V gene. The CDR3 totals 14 residues. Here the CDR3 DNA reads TGTGCCAGCAGCCAAGAGGGACAGAACACTGAAGCTTTCTTT. Protein sequence: CASSQEGQNTEAFF.

This clonotype was observed a handful of times. This sequence joins TRBV20-1 and TRBJ2-5; 9 bases are a match to TRBD1. V trimming: 4 bases; J trimming: 1 base; junction bases outside the gene matches: 7. CDR3 size: 15 residues. CDR1 is DFQATT and CDR2 is SNEGSKA in the germline V gene (reference sequence). This CDR3 reads CSATLGGQGQETQYF. The CDR3 nucleotides read TGCAGTGCTACTCTTGGGGGACAGGGCCAAGAGACCCAGTACTTC.

The chain recombines TRBV7-8 with TRBJ1-5, with unresolved D. The CDR3 has 14 amino acids. V dropped 4 bases and J dropped 4 bases, with 11 bases sitting between them. Looked up from germline, CDR1 is SGHVS and CDR2 is FQNEAQ. CDR3 amino acids: CASSSLGVNQPQHF. Written as DNA, the CDR3 is TGTGCCAGCAGCTCCCTCGGTGTTAATCAGCCCCAGCATTTT.

This chain connects TRBV6-1 to TRBJ2-1; D is possibly TRBD1 (6 bases). The CDR3 length is 22 residues. Germline CDR1 is MNHNS and CDR2 is SASEGT. V lost 6 bases to trimming and J lost 0 bases, with 33 bases between them. The CDR3: CASSGETTRRQPGTPSYNEQFF. CDR3 in DNA: TGTGCCAGCAGCGGGGAAACAACCCGTCGCCAACCCGGGACACCCTCCTACAATGAGCAGTTCTTC.

This clonotype was counted at least ten times. The chain joins TRBV5-1 to TRBJ2-5, with a possible D match to TRBD2 (6 bases). Looked up from germline, CDR1 is SGHRS and CDR2 is YFSETQ. The CDR3 contains 14 residues. V was shortened by 0 bases and J by 3 bases, with 9 bases between the two germline ends. The CDR3 loop reads CASSLARREETQYF. The DNA for the CDR3 is TGCGCCAGCAGCTTGGCGCGGAGGGAAGAGACCCAGTACTTC.

This clonotype was seen a single time. Relative to the germline gene, one junction end is altered; a read error may explain this. V and J are TRBV3-1 and TRBJ2-7; 7 nucleotides align to TRBD1. This CDR3 comprises 12 residues. Germline V gene sequence: CDR1 LGHDT, CDR2 YNNKEL (reference sequence). Written as DNA, the CDR3 is TGTGCCGGCAGCCAGGGGGTACGGGAGCAGTACTTC. Protein product: CAGSQGVREQYF.

V gene TRBV6-2 or TRBV6-3 combines with J gene TRBJ2-1; D may be TRBD1 or TRBD2 (5 bases each). Trimming cost V 0 bases and J 5 bases, with 14 bases left between them. The germline V gene has CDR1 MNHEY and CDR2 SVGEGT. This CDR3 is 16 amino acids long. The CDR3 loop reads CASSYSFRGRDNEQFF. CDR3 nucleotides: TGTGCCAGCAGTTACTCATTCCGGGGCCGAGACAATGAGCAGTTCTTC.

The sample holds a few counts of this clonotype. The chain links TRBV25-1 to TRBJ2-1; weak D call: TRBD1 (6 bases). This CDR3 has 13 amino acids. V was pared by 3 bases and J by 10 bases, with 13 bases between. Germline CDR1 MGHDK, CDR2 SYGVNS. CDR3 in DNA: TGTGCCAGCAGTGAGGCGACAGGAGACGAGCAGTTCTTC. As protein: CASSEATGDEQFF.

The chain joins TRBV20-1 to TRBJ1-1; 10 nucleotides align to TRBD1. V lost 0 bases, J lost 5 bases, and 6 bases stayed unmatched. CDR3 size: 15 residues. The germline gives CDR1 DFQATT, CDR2 SNEGSKA (reference sequence). CDR3 loop: CSARDPRQGATEAFF. CDR3 nucleotides: TGCAGTGCTAGAGATCCGAGACAGGGGGCAACTGAAGCTTTCTTT.

This clonotype was found a few times. This CDR3 is CASSQVTGGSYEQYF. The CDR3 DNA sequence: TGTGCCAGCAGCCAGGTTACAGGGGGCTCCTACGAGCAGTACTTC. This chain joins TRBV14 and TRBJ2-7; 8 bases align to TRBD1. The CDR3 has 15 residues. The germline gives CDR1 SGHDN, CDR2 FVKESK. J was trimmed by 0 bases and V by 3 bases; bases with no gene match: 4. Complete variable domain (other parts from reference TRBV14 and TRBJ2-7): EAGVTQFPSHSVIEKGQTVTLRCDPISGHDNLYWYRRVMGKEIKFLLHFVKESKQDESGMPNNRFLAERTGGTYSTLKVQPAELEDSGVYFCASSQVTGGSYEQYFGPGTRLTVT.

This clonotype occurred a few times. DNA of the CDR3: TGTGCCAGCAGTTTAACCGGACGGGATTCACCCCTCCACTTT. The encoded protein is CASSLTGRDSPLHF. The gene calls are TRBV12-3 or TRBV12-4 and TRBJ1-6, with unresolved D. V lost 2 bases and J 8 bases, leaving 10 bases between the germline ends. The CDR3 sequence is 14 residues long.

In its sample, this clonotype was seen a few times. The chain couples TRBV5-1 to TRBJ1-1; D not resolved. The CDR3 is 12 residues long. Trimming cost V 6 bases and J 1 base, with 7 bases left between them. Germline values: CDR1 SGHRS, CDR2 YFSETQ. In nucleotides, the CDR3 is TGCGCCAGCAATGCTGAGAACACTGAAGCTTTCTTT. This encodes CASNAENTEAFF.

This clonotype was seen only a few times. This chain connects TRBV12-3 or TRBV12-4 to TRBJ2-6, with TRBD1 as a possible D gene (6 bases). The CDR3 consists of 15 residues. The V end lost 6 bases, the J end lost 2 bases, and 11 bases lay between the germline ends. CDR3 protein: CASSLRGTGANVLTF. In nucleotides, the CDR3 is TGTGCCAGCAGCCTAAGGGGGACTGGGGCCAACGTCCTGACTTTC.